The entry below describes one T cell receptor (beta chain). This sample stems from a study of blood T cell repertoires in COVID-19. Study overall: The United States, Italy and Spain supplied acute and convalescent COVID-19 samples.

In the original workflow: Estimation of nucleated cell counts relied on the amplification of reference gene primers. Method: immunoSEQ multiplex PCR; TCRdb's copy keeps in-frame clones and lacks some. V and J calls and clone size are those listed in that table; D and trimming were worked out from the DNA. The table includes about 400,000 clones, 88% detected once. From germline, CDR1 is SEHNR and CDR2 FQNEAQ (reference sequence). The CDR3 has 19 amino acids. The V and J ends lost 1 base and 7 bases, in that order; junction bases with no gene match: 21. In terms of age and location, participants ranged from about 18 to 100 years and lived in under 30 US areas. Donors were grouped by their self-reported clinical history.

This TCR came from a woman in her 40s with acute COVID-19. Source material: PBMCs or T cells enriched from blood (not recorded which). The chain recombines TRBV7-9 with TRBJ1-2, with 7 nucleotides matching TRBD1. CDR3 nucleotide sequence: TGTGCCAGCAGCTTAGTTCCGGCGGCACTAACAGGGGTTGGTGGTGGCTACACCTTC. This gives the protein CASSLVPAALTGVGGGYTF.